The 14 T cell receptor beta chains given below trace back to one sample, sequenced in a study of technical replicates of blood from four donors. Some clones are missing from TCRdb's copy, which holds only in-frame ones; the method was immunoSEQ multiplex PCR. Of just under 45,000 clones in the sample, 96% were seen once. The sample taken for sequencing was T cells isolated from PBMCs. These TCRs come from a human donor in good health.

The V call is TRBV29-1, the J call TRBJ1-2; 7 bases align to TRBD1. This CDR3 is built from 13 residues. The germline V gene encodes CDR1 SQVTM and CDR2 ANQGSEA. The trim removed 4 bases at V and 7 bases at J, leaving 9 bases unmatched. The chain's CDR3 is CSVVTGRTIGYTF. The CDR3 DNA sequence: TGCAGCGTTGTGACAGGGAGAACTATTGGCTACACCTTC.

This chain joins TRBV9 and TRBJ2-5; tentative D call: TRBD1 (5 bases). V was shortened by 0 bases and J by 5 bases, with 11 bases between the two germline ends. Per germline, CDR1 SGDLS and CDR2 YYNGEE. The CDR3 has 14 amino acids. The CDR3 loop reads CASSVDPAGETQYF. In nucleotides, the CDR3 is TGTGCCAGCAGCGTAGATCCCGCAGGGGAGACCCAGTACTTC.

The chain carries TRBV2 and TRBJ2-5, with 7 positions matching TRBD1. The CDR3 length is 15 residues. Looked up from germline, CDR1 is SNHLY and CDR2 is FYNNEI. The J segment lost 5 bases and the V segment lost 1 base, leaving 7 bases of the junction unmatched. In nucleotides, the CDR3 is TGTGCCAGCAGTGAAGGACAGGGTGGGCCGGAGACCCAGTACTTC. As protein: CASSEGQGGPETQYF.

The CDR3 DNA is TGTGCCAGCAGTGATTCGGTTATTAATGAAAAACTGTTTTTT. Its translation: CASSDSVINEKLFF. This chain uses TRBV25-1 with TRBJ1-4; D unclear. V was trimmed by 3 bases and J by 4 bases, leaving 9 bases between them. The CDR3 length is 14 residues. Germline V gene data show CDR1 as MGHDK and CDR2 as SYGVNS.

The chain links TRBV9 to TRBJ1-4, with D possibly matching TRBD1 (6 bases). The CDR3 is 15 residues long. Germline V CDR1 and CDR2: SGDLS, YYNGEE. The V and J ends lost 0 bases and 0 bases respectively, with 6 bases between them. The DNA of the CDR3 is TGTGCCAGCAGCGTAGGGACAGCAACTAATGAAAAACTGTTTTTT. Amino acids: CASSVGTATNEKLFF.

The table lists this clone with a count of one. The genes are TRBV9 and TRBJ1-2, with 7 bases matching TRBD1. Losses at the gene ends were 4 bases for V and 2 bases for J; bases not matched to a gene: 11. This CDR3 region has 16 residues. Per the germline V gene, CDR1 is SGDLS and CDR2 is YYNGEE. CDR3 nucleotide sequence: TGTGCCAGCAGCCTGCGAATAACAGGGGAGAACTATGGCTACACCTTC. Translation: CASSLRITGENYGYTF.

The chain has TRBV25-1 and TRBJ2-7, with D maybe TRBD1 (6 bases). The V end lost 1 base, the J end lost 7 bases, and 20 bases lay between the germline ends. The CDR3 totals 16 residues. Germline-derived CDR1 and CDR2 are MGHDK and SYGVNS. CDR3 nucleotides: TGTGCCAGCAGTGAATCCGGGACACTCCCTAAGGGGGAGCAGTACTTC. Encoded protein: CASSESGTLPKGEQYF.

The CDR3 region is CASSVTWGQMTNYGYTF. The CDR3 coding sequence is TGTGCCAGCAGCGTAACGTGGGGGCAGATGACTAACTATGGCTACACCTTC. The chain recombines TRBV9 with TRBJ1-2, with D possibly being TRBD1 (6 bases). The ends were cut back, 1 base at V and 0 bases at J, with 16 bases in the middle. CDR1 SGDLS and CDR2 YYNGEE come from the germline V gene. CDR3 length: 17 amino acids. Variable domain in full (rest from reference TRBV9 and TRBJ1-2): DSGVTQTPKHLITATGQRVTLRCSPRSGDLSVYWYQQSLDQGLQFLIQYYNGEERAKGNILERFSAQQFPDLHSELNLSSLELGDSALYFCASSVTWGQMTNYGYTFGSGTRLTVV.

The chain carries TRBV11-3 and TRBJ1-4; no clear D gene. Trimming cost V 5 bases and J 3 bases, with 13 bases left between them. The CDR3 is 15 amino acids. CDR1 is SGHNT, CDR2 YENEEA, per germline. The CDR3 sequence: CASSPHPTPNEKLFF. CDR3 nucleotide sequence: TGTGCCAGCAGCCCTCACCCCACTCCTAATGAAAAACTGTTTTTT.

The table lists this clone with a count of one. The chain joins TRBV9 to TRBJ2-3, with D maybe TRBD1 (6 bases). Between the trimmed V and J ends, which lost 3 bases and 4 bases, there was a span of 21 bases. Germline CDR1 SGDLS, CDR2 YYNGEE. CDR3 length: 17 residues. CDR3 bases: TGTGCCAGCAGCGAGGTAGCTAGGGGGAGCCCCCCAGATACGCAGTATTTT. It encodes CASSEVARGSPPDTQYF.

The J gene is TRBJ1-1, the V gene TRBV20-1; no definite D call. Per germline, CDR1 DFQATT and CDR2 SNEGSKA (reference sequence). V lost 6 bases, J lost 1 base, and 6 bases lay in between. The CDR3 extends over 11 amino acids. This chain's CDR3 is CSADWNTEAFF. DNA of the CDR3: TGCAGTGCCGACTGGAACACTGAAGCTTTCTTT.

The chain links TRBV28 to TRBJ2-7; 7 bases align to TRBD1. The CDR3 extends over 15 amino acids. Unmatched junction bases numbered 7, after V lost 5 bases and J lost 0 bases. Germline V gene lookup returns CDR1 MDHEN and CDR2 SYDVKM. The CDR3: CASSVGTESSYEQYF. CDR3 nucleotides: TGTGCCAGCAGTGTAGGGACAGAAAGCTCCTACGAGCAGTACTTC.

This clone has a single count. This chain connects TRBV9 to TRBJ2-1, with D tentatively TRBD2 (6 bases). This CDR3 region has 15 residues. The germline V gene encodes CDR1 SGDLS and CDR2 YYNGEE. The ends were cut back, 6 bases at V and 4 bases at J, with 17 bases in the middle. DNA of the CDR3: TGTGCCAGCAACCCCGGGAGCGGAGGGTACAATGAGCAGTTCTTC. Protein product: CASNPGSGGYNEQFF.

This chain connects TRBV19 to TRBJ1-5; 8 positions match TRBD1. CDR3 length: 15 residues. Germline lookup yields CDR1 LNHDA and CDR2 SQIVND (reference sequence). V lost 4 bases, J lost 4 bases, and 6 bases stayed unmatched. CDR3 sequence (DNA): TGTGCCAGTAGTACAGGGGGCGGCGGGAATCAGCCCCAGCATTTT. Amino acid sequence: CASSTGGGGNQPQHF.